The rows below give T cell receptor beta chains drawn from one sample of a study of CD8 T cell repertoires and HIV-1 epitope variants. Assay: immunoSEQ multiplex PCR; the TCRdb copy retains only in-frame clones and omits some. The sample yields several thousand clones, 66% seen once. The antigens these receptors bind are not known. Sequenced material: cultured CD8+ T cells derived from PBMCs. The receptors were sampled from a male donor with HIV. Both conserved end residues are part of each CDR3. D genes are given only for firm matches.

D gene	V gene	J gene	CDR3 protein
-	TRBV28	TRBJ2-3	CASSSRSRGVEADTQYF
TRBD2	TRBV29-1	TRBJ2-7	CSVNGLAGEPHEQYF
-	TRBV4-2	TRBJ2-7	CASSLYDSYEQYF
TRBD2	TRBV28	TRBJ2-7	CASSSLAGGLSYEQYF
-	TRBV18	TRBJ1-4	CASSPGTSTNEKLFF
TRBD1	TRBV5-6	TRBJ1-2	CASSDPGTGVLGAF
-	TRBV5-6	TRBJ2-7	CASSSDVSAYEQYF
TRBD2	TRBV2	TRBJ2-2	CASSDLLGGIGTGELFF
TRBD2	TRBV7-9	TRBJ2-3	CACQTSGNSDTQYF
TRBD1	TRBV2	TRBJ2-4	CASSDGQDSNIQYF
-	TRBV7-9	TRBJ1-4	CASSLSPWDEKLFF
-	TRBV6-6	TRBJ1-5	CASSYPGRNQPQHF
-	TRBV5-5	TRBJ1-1	CASSRQNTEAFF
-	TRBV9	TRBJ1-5	CASSVYESSNQPQHF
-	TRBV6-5	TRBJ2-7	CASHNTQVTYEQYF
-	TRBV19	TRBJ2-1	CASADGNEQFF
-	TRBV4-3	TRBJ1-2	CASSQDPVELDYGYTF
TRBD2	TRBV6-6	TRBJ2-7	CASSYSSGSSYEQYF
TRBD2	TRBV28	TRBJ2-5	CASSLGWREQETQYF
-	TRBV9	TRBJ2-1	CASSVVNAVGEQFF
-	TRBV27	TRBJ1-3	CASSLAGNSGNTIYF
TRBD2	TRBV15	TRBJ2-1	CATSASLAGGNEQFF
TRBD1	TRBV7-9	TRBJ2-7	CASSSDRGQEQYF
-	TRBV11-1	TRBJ1-3	CASSYQDSRNTIYF
-	TRBV6-5	TRBJ2-1	CASSYVDSREQFF
TRBD1	TRBV28	TRBJ1-3	CASGNPTRDREPGNTIYF
TRBD1	TRBV6-1	TRBJ1-1	CASSGGTGSTEAFF
-	TRBV28	TRBJ2-7	CASSYLTSYEQYF
-	TRBV2	TRBJ1-6	CASSGDDESSYNSPLHF
-	TRBV11-2	TRBJ2-7	CASSLSDGSYEQYF
TRBD2	TRBV6-4	TRBJ2-1	CASSEAGGPNEQFF
-	TRBV21-1	TRBJ1-2	CASSKKNHPQRANYGYTF
-	TRBV5-6	TRBJ1-5	CASSLTNSNQPQHF
-	TRBV28	TRBJ1-4	CASRPTPRRDEKLFF
-	TRBV4-3	TRBJ2-2	CASSQVPFRGGAGELFF
-	TRBV5-1	TRBJ2-7	CASSNSYPYEQYF
-	TRBV10-3	TRBJ1-1	CATRLQANTEAFF
TRBD2	TRBV27	TRBJ2-7	CASSLRAGGAYEQYF
TRBD2	TRBV28	TRBJ2-7	CASSPGASGRTGYEQYF
-	TRBV7-2	TRBJ1-5	CASSLTQGRDQPQHF
-	TRBV2	TRBJ2-2	CASSEFQGQDTGELFF
-	TRBV19	TRBJ1-5	CASSISREKGQPQHF
-	TRBV4-2	TRBJ2-1	CASSQEGTEQFF
TRBD1	TRBV13	TRBJ2-5	CASSTRQGEETQYF
-	TRBV5-4	TRBJ2-1	CASSPTVNRINEQFF
-	TRBV7-9	TRBJ1-6	CASSSDSTPLHF
-	TRBV7-5	TRBJ2-7	CASSLGQYLREQYF
-	TRBV28	TRBJ2-1	CASRPGLIGTEQFF
TRBD1	TRBV6-5	TRBJ1-1	CASSYSATGGTEAFF